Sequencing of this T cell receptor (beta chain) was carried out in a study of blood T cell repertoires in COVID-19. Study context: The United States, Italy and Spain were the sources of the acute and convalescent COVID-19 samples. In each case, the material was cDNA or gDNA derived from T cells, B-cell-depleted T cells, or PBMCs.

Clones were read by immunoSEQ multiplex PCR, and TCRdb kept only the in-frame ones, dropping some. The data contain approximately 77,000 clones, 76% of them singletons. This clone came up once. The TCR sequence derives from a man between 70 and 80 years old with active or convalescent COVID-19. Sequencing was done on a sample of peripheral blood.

The CDR3 DNA is TGCGCCAGCAGCTTAGGAGGAACTGGAAACACCATATATTTT. It encodes CASSLGGTGNTIYF. The chain recombines TRBV5-1 with TRBJ1-3; D remains unclear. Trimming left V 2 bases short and J 2 bases short, with 8 bases between. In germline, CDR1 is SGHRS, CDR2 YFSETQ. The CDR3 is 14 amino acids.